This T cell receptor beta chain was identified during a study of blood T cell repertoires in COVID-19. Self-reported history from a screening survey and questionnaire set each donor's cohort. The CDR3 has 13 amino acids. The germline V gene encodes CDR1 SGHRS and CDR2 YFSETQ. V lost 2 bases and J 3 bases, leaving 8 bases between the germline ends. Per the study methods: Researchers report that nucleated cell counts were estimated from reference gene primer amplification. This table comes from immunoSEQ multiplex PCR, and its TCRdb copy is limited to in-frame clones, with some not included. The DNA was the basis for D and trimming; V, J and clone size are from that table. Of about 290,000 clones in the sample, around 90% were seen once.

The chain is built from TRBV5-1 and TRBJ1-1, with D uncertain. This TCR was sampled from a middle-aged woman who had recovered from COVID-19. Material for sequencing was PBMCs or T cells enriched from blood (not recorded which). The CDR3 here is CASSFGFDTEAFF. DNA of the CDR3: TGCGCCAGCAGCTTCGGGTTCGACACTGAAGCTTTCTTT.